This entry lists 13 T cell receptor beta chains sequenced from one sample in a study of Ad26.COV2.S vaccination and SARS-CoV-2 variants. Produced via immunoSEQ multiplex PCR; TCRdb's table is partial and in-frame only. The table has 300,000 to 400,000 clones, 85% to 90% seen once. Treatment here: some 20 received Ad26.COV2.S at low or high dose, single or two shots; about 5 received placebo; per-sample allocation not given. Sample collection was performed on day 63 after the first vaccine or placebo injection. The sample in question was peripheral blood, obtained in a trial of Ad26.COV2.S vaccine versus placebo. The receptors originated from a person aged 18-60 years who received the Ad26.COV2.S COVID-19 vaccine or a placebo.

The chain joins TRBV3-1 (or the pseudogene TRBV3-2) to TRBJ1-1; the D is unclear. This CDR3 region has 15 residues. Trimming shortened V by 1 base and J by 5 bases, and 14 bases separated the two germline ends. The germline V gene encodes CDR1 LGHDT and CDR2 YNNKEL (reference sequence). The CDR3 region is CASSQAFTDWTEAFF. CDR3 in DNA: TGTGCCAGCAGCCAAGCCTTTACAGACTGGACTGAAGCTTTCTTT.

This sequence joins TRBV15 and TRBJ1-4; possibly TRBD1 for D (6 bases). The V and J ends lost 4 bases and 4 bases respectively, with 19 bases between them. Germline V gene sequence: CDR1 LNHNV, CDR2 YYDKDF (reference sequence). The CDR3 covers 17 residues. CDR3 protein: CATSTGTRGVRNEKLFF. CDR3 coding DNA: TGTGCCACCAGCACCGGGACAAGGGGTGTCCGTAATGAAAAACTGTTTTTT.

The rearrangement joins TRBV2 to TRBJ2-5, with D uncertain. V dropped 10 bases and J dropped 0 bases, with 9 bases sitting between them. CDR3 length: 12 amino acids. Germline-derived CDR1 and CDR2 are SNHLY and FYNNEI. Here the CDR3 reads CATWGYQETQYF. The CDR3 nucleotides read TGTGCCACCTGGGGTTACCAAGAGACCCAGTACTTC.

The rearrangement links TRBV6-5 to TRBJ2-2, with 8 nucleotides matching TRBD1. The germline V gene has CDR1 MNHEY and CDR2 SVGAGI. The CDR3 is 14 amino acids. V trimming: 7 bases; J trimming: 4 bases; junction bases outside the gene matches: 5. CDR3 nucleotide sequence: TGTGCCAGCACGCAGGGGGCCATCACCGGGGAGCTGTTTTTT. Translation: CASTQGAITGELFF.

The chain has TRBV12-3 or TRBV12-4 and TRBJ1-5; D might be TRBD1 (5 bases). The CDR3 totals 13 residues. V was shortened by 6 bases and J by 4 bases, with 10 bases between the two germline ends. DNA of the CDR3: TGTGCCAGCAGAATCGGGGCTAATCAGCCCCAGCATTTT. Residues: CASRIGANQPQHF.

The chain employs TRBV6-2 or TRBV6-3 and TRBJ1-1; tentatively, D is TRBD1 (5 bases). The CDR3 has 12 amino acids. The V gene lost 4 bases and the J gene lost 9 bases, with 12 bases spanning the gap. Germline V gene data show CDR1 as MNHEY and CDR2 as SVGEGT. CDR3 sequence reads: CASSLSGTKAFF. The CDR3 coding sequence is TGTGCCAGCAGTTTATCCGGGACTAAAGCTTTCTTT.

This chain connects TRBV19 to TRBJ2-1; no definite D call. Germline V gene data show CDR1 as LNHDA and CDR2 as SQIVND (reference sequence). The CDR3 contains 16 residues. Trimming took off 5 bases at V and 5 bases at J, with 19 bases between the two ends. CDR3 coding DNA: TGTGCCAGTAGTCAGGATAGTGCATTTCGCAACAATGAGCAGTTCTTC. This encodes CASSQDSAFRNNEQFF.

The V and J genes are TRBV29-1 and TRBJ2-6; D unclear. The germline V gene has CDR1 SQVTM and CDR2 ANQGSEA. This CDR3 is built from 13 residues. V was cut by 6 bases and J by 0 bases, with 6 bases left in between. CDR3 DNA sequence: TGCAGCGTCCGATACTCTGGGGCCAACGTCCTGACTTTC. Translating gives CSVRYSGANVLTF.

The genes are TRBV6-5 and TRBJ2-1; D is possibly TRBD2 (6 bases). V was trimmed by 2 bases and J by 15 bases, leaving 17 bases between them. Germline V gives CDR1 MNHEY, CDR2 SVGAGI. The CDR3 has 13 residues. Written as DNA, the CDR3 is TGTGCCAGCAGTTACACCTTCGGGGGTGGGCCGTTCTTC. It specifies CASSYTFGGGPFF.

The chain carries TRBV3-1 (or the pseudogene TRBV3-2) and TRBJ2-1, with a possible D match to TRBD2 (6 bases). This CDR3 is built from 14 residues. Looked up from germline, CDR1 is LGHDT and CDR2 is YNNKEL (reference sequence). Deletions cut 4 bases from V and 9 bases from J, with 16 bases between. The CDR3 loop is CASSLGLVGTEQFF. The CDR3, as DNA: TGTGCCAGCAGCCTGGGACTGGTTGGAACTGAGCAGTTCTTC.

This CDR3 is CAISEWKSGAGYTEAFF. DNA of the CDR3: TGTGCCATCAGTGAGTGGAAGTCGGGGGCGGGGTACACTGAAGCTTTCTTT. V is TRBV10-3 and J is TRBJ1-1; D is possibly TRBD1 (6 bases). This CDR3 is 17 amino acids long. Germline CDR1 ENHRY, CDR2 SYGVKD. V was pared by 1 base and J by 3 bases, with 18 bases between.

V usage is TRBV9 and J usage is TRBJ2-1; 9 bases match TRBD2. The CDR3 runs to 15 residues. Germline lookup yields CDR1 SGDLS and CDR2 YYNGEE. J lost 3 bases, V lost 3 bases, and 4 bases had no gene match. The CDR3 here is CASSETSGNYNEQFF. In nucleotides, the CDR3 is TGTGCCAGCAGCGAGACTAGCGGAAACTACAATGAGCAGTTCTTC. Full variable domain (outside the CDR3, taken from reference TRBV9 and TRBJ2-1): DSGVTQTPKHLITATGQRVTLRCSPRSGDLSVYWYQQSLDQGLQFLIQYYNGEERAKGNILERFSAQQFPDLHSELNLSSLELGDSALYFCASSETSGNYNEQFFGPGTRLTVL.

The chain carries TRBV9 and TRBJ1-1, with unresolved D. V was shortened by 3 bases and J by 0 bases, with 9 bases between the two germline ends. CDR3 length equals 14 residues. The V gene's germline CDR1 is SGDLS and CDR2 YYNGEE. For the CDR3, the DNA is TGTGCCAGCAGCGGGTCCGTAATGAACACTGAAGCTTTCTTT. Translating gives CASSGSVMNTEAFF.